A selection of T cell receptor beta chains follows, all from one sample in a study of T cells in Graves' hyperthyroidism and ophthalmopathy. MiXCR was run by TCRdb on the multiplex PCR reads, yielding one entry per CDR3 protein. The sample consists of roughly 360,000 distinct CDR3 sequences, about 13% of them appearing once. The sample taken for sequencing was blood. All receptors come from a man aged 25 to 40 with Graves' hyperthyroidism that later progressed to Graves' ophthalmopathy. Both conserved end residues are part of each CDR3. The D gene is left open where the match is weak. Rows give clone size only sometimes, using once, few, many, or a class for an expanded clone.

D: TRBD1; J: TRBJ2-7; V: TRBV6-1; size: NA; DNA: TGTGCCAGCAGTCCGACAGGGGGTGGTTTTTACGAGCAGTACTTC; CDR3: CASSPTGGGFYEQYF
D: NA; J: TRBJ1-1; V: TRBV20-1; size: many; DNA: TGCAGTGCTTCAGAGTTCGGGTGGACTGAAGCTTTCTTT; CDR3: CSASEFGWTEAFF
D: NA; J: TRBJ1-5; V: TRBV20-1; size: many; DNA: TGCAGTGCTAGTGGGCAGGACTTTTCTTATCAGCCCCAGCATTTT; CDR3: CSASGQDFSYQPQHF
D: TRBD1; J: TRBJ1-3; V: TRBV20-1; size: many; DNA: TGCAGTGCTTCTTCACCGGGACAGGTAGCCGGAAACACCATATATTTT; CDR3: CSASSPGQVAGNTIYF
D: NA; J: TRBJ2-7; V: TRBV20-1; size: NA; DNA: TGCAGTGCTAGAGATCTTGGGGAAGGATACTCCTACGAGCAGTACTTC; CDR3: CSARDLGEGYSYEQYF
D: NA; J: TRBJ2-5; V: TRBV13; size: many; DNA: TGTGCCAGCAGCTTAGGAGGCAGGGTTCAAGAGACCCAGTACTTC; CDR3: CASSLGGRVQETQYF
D: NA; J: TRBJ1-1; V: TRBV6-1; size: many; DNA: TGTGCCAGCAGCACTGACAGGTCATTACAAGCTTTCTTT; CDR3: CASSTDRSLQAFF
D: TRBD1; J: TRBJ1-4; V: TRBV9; size: NA; DNA: TGTGCCAGCAGCGTTCTAGGACAGGATGAAAAACTGTTTTTT; CDR3: CASSVLGQDEKLFF
D: NA; J: TRBJ1-1; V: TRBV11-3; size: many; DNA: TGTGCCAGCAGCCGATGGGACGGAGAAGCTTTCTTT; CDR3: CASSRWDGEAFF
D: NA; J: TRBJ2-7; V: TRBV7-8; size: few; DNA: TGTGCCAGCAGCGTAATGGCGGTGTCGTCCTACGAGCAGTACTTC; CDR3: CASSVMAVSSYEQYF
D: TRBD1; J: TRBJ1-2; V: TRBV6-5; size: few; DNA: TGTGCCAGCAGTTACCCGGGACAGGGAATCTATGGCTACACCTTC; CDR3: CASSYPGQGIYGYTF
D: NA; J: TRBJ2-7; V: TRBV7-2; size: many; DNA: TGTGCCAGCAGCCAGGCGAGAACAGGGAGCGACGAGCAGTACTTC; CDR3: CASSQARTGSDEQYF
D: NA; J: TRBJ2-5; V: TRBV20-1; size: many; DNA: TGCAGTGCTACGGAAGGGGGGCGGGGGGAGACCCAGTACTTC; CDR3: CSATEGGRGETQYF
D: NA; J: TRBJ1-5; V: TRBV9; size: NA; DNA: TGTGCCAGCAGCGTAGGGGGAGCCGGCATCAATCAGCCCCAGCATTTT; CDR3: CASSVGGAGINQPQHF
D: NA; J: TRBJ2-1; V: TRBV6-1; size: few; DNA: TGTGCCAGCAGTGAAACGCGGGGCTTCTACAATGAGCAGTTCTTC; CDR3: CASSETRGFYNEQFF
D: NA; J: TRBJ2-7; V: TRBV12-3/TRBV12-4; size: many; DNA: TGTGCCAGCAGTGAACAGGGTTTCGAGCAGTACTTC; CDR3: CASSEQGFEQYF
D: TRBD2; J: TRBJ2-1; V: TRBV7-9; size: few; DNA: TGTGCCAGCAGCTTAACTAGCGGGGGGCTCCTAGAGCAGTTCTTC; CDR3: CASSLTSGGLLEQFF
D: NA; J: TRBJ1-5; V: TRBV18; size: many; DNA: TGTGCCAGCTCACCAGGGACCTATGCAAGCAATCAGCCCCAGCATTTT; CDR3: CASSPGTYASNQPQHF
D: TRBD2; J: TRBJ2-7; V: TRBV9; size: once; DNA: TGTGCCAGCAGCGAGAGGGGCGGGGGCTCCTACGAGCAGTACTTC; CDR3: CASSERGGGSYEQYF
D: TRBD1; J: TRBJ1-2; V: TRBV6-1; size: many; DNA: TGTGCCAGCAGTGAAGCGGGACAGGGACTGCATGGCTACACCTTC; CDR3: CASSEAGQGLHGYTF
D: NA; J: TRBJ1-5; V: TRBV6-5; size: many; DNA: TGTGCCAGCAGTTACTCTAGCTCAGACCCGTGGCATTTT; CDR3: CASSYSSSDPWHF
D: NA; J: TRBJ2-7; V: TRBV5-8; size: many; DNA: TGTGCCAGCAGCTCCTCCACGATCTACGAGCAGTACTTC; CDR3: CASSSSTIYEQYF
D: NA; J: TRBJ2-1; V: TRBV2; size: many; DNA: TGTGCCAGCAACAGGCGAAATGAGCAGTTCTTC; CDR3: CASNRRNEQFF
D: NA; J: TRBJ2-7; V: TRBV10-1; size: many; DNA: TGCGCCAGCAGTGAGTCGATCAGGGGGGCCCACGAGCAGTACTTC; CDR3: CASSESIRGAHEQYF
D: NA; J: TRBJ1-1; V: TRBV12-5; size: many; DNA: TGTGCTAGTGGCTCCGGGACATACCCCTTTAAGAACACTGAAGCTTTCTTT; CDR3: CASGSGTYPFKNTEAFF
D: NA; J: TRBJ1-1; V: TRBV24-1; size: few; DNA: TGTGCCACCAGTGACTACAAGAACACTGAAGCTTTCTTT; CDR3: CATSDYKNTEAFF
D: TRBD1; J: TRBJ1-2; V: TRBV5-4; size: NA; DNA: TGTGCCAGCAGCTTGGCCGGGGGACAGGGGGTACGCGGCTACACCTTC; CDR3: CASSLAGGQGVRGYTF
D: NA; J: TRBJ1-5; V: TRBV27; size: many; DNA: TGTGCCAGCAGTACAGGCGGTTATAGCAATCAGCCCCAGCATTTT; CDR3: CASSTGGYSNQPQHF
D: NA; J: TRBJ1-6; V: TRBV6-1; size: many; DNA: TGTGCCAGCAGTGTGGTCGAGTATAATTCACCCCTCCACTTT; CDR3: CASSVVEYNSPLHF
D: NA; J: TRBJ2-5; V: TRBV5-5; size: few; DNA: TGTGCCAGCAGCTACGATCGCCGCTTGCAGACCCAGTACTTC; CDR3: CASSYDRRLQTQYF
D: NA; J: TRBJ2-6; V: TRBV20-1; size: NA; DNA: TGCAGTGCTAGAGATCTGACAGCTAGCTCTGGGGCCAACGTCCTGACTTTC; CDR3: CSARDLTASSGANVLTF
D: NA; J: TRBJ2-3; V: TRBV5-1; size: NA; DNA: TGCGCCAGCAGCTCAGAACGGGACATACTAAAGTATTTT; CDR3: CASSSERDILKYF
D: TRBD1; J: TRBJ2-2; V: TRBV11-2; size: NA; DNA: TGTGCCAGCAGACAAGAAGGTCGTGGGACAGGGGGGAACACCGGGGAGCTGTTTTTT; CDR3: CASRQEGRGTGGNTGELFF
D: TRBD1; J: TRBJ2-6; V: TRBV2; size: many; DNA: TGTGCCAGCAGGGACAGGGCTGGGGCCAACGTCCTGACTTTC; CDR3: CASRDRAGANVLTF
D: TRBD2; J: TRBJ2-7; V: TRBV20-1; size: NA; DNA: TGCAGTGCCCCAAGAAGCGGGACTAGCAACGAGCAGTACTTC; CDR3: CSAPRSGTSNEQYF
D: NA; J: TRBJ1-1; V: TRBV30; size: many; DNA: TGTGCCTGGAGTCCGGGGCCGGTCACTGAAGCTTTCTTT; CDR3: CAWSPGPVTEAFF
D: NA; J: TRBJ1-1; V: TRBV12-3/TRBV12-4; size: many; DNA: TGTGCCAGCAGCACCGGGGGATCGAACACTGAAGCTTTCTTT; CDR3: CASSTGGSNTEAFF
D: NA; J: TRBJ2-3; V: TRBV28; size: many; DNA: TGTGCCAGCAGCCAATTAGACTTTAGCACAGATACGCAGTATTTT; CDR3: CASSQLDFSTDTQYF
D: NA; J: TRBJ2-5; V: TRBV11-3; size: many; DNA: TGTGCCAGCAGCCCAGGGGAATTCGGGGTCCAAGAGACCCAGTACTTC; CDR3: CASSPGEFGVQETQYF
D: TRBD1; J: TRBJ1-2; V: TRBV20-1; size: many; DNA: TGCAGTGCTTGGGACAGGGGGCGCAAATTCTATGGCTACACCTTC; CDR3: CSAWDRGRKFYGYTF
D: NA; J: TRBJ1-5; V: TRBV6-1; size: many; DNA: TGTGCCAGCAGTCCACTCATGCGGGGCAATCAGCCCCAGCATTTT; CDR3: CASSPLMRGNQPQHF
D: NA; J: TRBJ1-2; V: TRBV7-3; size: many; DNA: TGTGCCAGCAGCTTCGATCGGACTAACTATGGCTACACCTTC; CDR3: CASSFDRTNYGYTF
D: NA; J: TRBJ1-5; V: TRBV16; size: many; DNA: TGTGCCAGCAGCCAATCGAGGGCGCGTGGGAATCAGCCCCAGCATTTT; CDR3: CASSQSRARGNQPQHF
D: NA; J: TRBJ2-5; V: TRBV20-1; size: NA; DNA: TGCAGTGAGGGAGTTCAAGAGACCCAGTACTTC; CDR3: CSEGVQETQYF
D: TRBD2; J: TRBJ2-7; V: TRBV7-6; size: NA; DNA: TGTGCCAGCAGCCCGACTAGCGGGGGTGTCGAGCAGTACTTC; CDR3: CASSPTSGGVEQYF
D: NA; J: TRBJ2-1; V: TRBV12-3/TRBV12-4; size: NA; DNA: TGTGCCGGCGGGTTTGGGACGCATGCTGAGCAGTTCTTC; CDR3: CAGGFGTHAEQFF
D: NA; J: TRBJ1-2; V: TRBV7-2; size: many; DNA: TGTGCCAGCAGCCTGGACATAAACTATGGCTACACCTTC; CDR3: CASSLDINYGYTF
D: TRBD1; J: TRBJ2-7; V: TRBV28; size: few; DNA: TGTGCCAGCAGAGACAGGGGGCGATCCTACGAGCAGTACTTC; CDR3: CASRDRGRSYEQYF